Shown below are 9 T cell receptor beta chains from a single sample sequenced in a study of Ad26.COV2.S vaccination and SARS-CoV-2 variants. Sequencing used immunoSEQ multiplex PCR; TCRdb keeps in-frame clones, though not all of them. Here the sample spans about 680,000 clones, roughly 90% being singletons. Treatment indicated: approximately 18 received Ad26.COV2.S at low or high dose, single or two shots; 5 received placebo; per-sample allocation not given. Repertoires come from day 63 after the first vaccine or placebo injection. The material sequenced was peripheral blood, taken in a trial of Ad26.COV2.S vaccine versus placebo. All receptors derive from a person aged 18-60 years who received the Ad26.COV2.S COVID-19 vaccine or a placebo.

The CDR3 loop reads CASSHGTGMEGEQYF. The CDR3 nucleotides are TGTGCCAGCAGCCATGGGACAGGGATGGAAGGCGAGCAGTACTTC. The genes are TRBV3-1 (or the pseudogene TRBV3-2) and TRBJ2-7, with 9 bases lining up with TRBD1. The J segment lost 6 bases and the V segment lost 3 bases, leaving 9 bases of the junction unmatched. The CDR3 consists of 15 residues. CDR1 and CDR2 from the germline V gene are LGHDT and YNNKEL (reference sequence).

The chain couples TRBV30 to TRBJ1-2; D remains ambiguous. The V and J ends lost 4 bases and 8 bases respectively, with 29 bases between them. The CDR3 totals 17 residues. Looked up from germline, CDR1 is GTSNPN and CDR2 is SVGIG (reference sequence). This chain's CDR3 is CAWNLPRKGKAMEGYTF. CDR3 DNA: TGTGCCTGGAACTTACCTAGGAAGGGAAAGGCTATGGAAGGCTACACCTTC.

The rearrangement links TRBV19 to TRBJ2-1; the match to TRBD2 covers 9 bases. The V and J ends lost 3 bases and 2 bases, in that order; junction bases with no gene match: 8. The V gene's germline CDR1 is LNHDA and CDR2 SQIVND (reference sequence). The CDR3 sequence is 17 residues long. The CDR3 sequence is CASSIRVAGGTYNEQFF. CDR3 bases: TGTGCCAGTAGTATCCGGGTGGCGGGAGGGACCTACAATGAGCAGTTCTTC.

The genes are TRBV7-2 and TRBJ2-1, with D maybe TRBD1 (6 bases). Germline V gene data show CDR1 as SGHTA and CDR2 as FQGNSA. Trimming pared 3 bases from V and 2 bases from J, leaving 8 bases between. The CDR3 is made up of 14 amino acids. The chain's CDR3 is CASSLDSTYNEQFF. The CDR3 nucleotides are TGTGCCAGCAGCTTGGACAGTACCTACAATGAGCAGTTCTTC.

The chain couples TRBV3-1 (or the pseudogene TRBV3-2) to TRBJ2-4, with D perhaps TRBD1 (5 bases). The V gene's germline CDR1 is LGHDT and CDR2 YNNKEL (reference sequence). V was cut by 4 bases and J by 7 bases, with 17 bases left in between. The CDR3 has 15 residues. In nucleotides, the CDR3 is TGTGCCAGCAGCCCCAGCAGGGCCGTGATCAACATTCAGTACTTC. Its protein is CASSPSRAVINIQYF.

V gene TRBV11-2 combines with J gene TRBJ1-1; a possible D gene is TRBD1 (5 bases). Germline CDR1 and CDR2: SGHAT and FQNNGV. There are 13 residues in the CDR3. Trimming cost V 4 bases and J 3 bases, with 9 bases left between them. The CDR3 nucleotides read TGTGCCAGCAGCTCCGGGGGGGACACTGAAGCTTTCTTT. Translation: CASSSGGDTEAFF. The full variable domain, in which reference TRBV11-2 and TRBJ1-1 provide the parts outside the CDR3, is EAGVAQSPRYKIIEKRQSVAFWCNPISGHATLYWYQQILGQGPKLLIQFQNNGVVDDSQLPKDRFSAERLKGVDSTLKIQPAKLEDSAVYLCASSSGGDTEAFFGQGTRLTVV.

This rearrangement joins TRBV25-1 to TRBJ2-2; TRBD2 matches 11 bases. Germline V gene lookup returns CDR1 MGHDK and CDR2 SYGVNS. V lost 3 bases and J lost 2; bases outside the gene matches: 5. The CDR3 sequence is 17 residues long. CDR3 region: CASSDGGTSGNTGELFF. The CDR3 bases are TGTGCCAGCAGTGACGGGGGGACTAGCGGTAACACCGGGGAGCTGTTTTTT. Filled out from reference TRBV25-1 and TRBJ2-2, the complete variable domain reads EADIYQTPRYLVIGTGKKITLECSQTMGHDKMYWYQQDPGMELHLIHYSYGVNSTEKGDLSSESTVSRIRTEHFPLTLESARPSHTSQYLCASSDGGTSGNTGELFFGEGSRLTVL.

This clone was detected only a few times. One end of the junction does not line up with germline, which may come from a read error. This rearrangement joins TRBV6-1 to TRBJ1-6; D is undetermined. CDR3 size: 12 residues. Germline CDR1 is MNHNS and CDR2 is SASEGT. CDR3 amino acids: CASREAGSPLHF. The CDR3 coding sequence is TGTGCCAGCAGAGAAGCAGGATCACCCCTCCACTTT.

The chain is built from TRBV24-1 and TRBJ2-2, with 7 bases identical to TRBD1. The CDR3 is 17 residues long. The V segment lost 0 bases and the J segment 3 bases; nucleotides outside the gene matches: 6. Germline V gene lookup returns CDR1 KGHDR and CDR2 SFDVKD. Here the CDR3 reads CATSDLKGQTHTGELFF. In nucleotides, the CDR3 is TGTGCCACCAGTGATTTGAAGGGACAGACCCACACCGGGGAGCTGTTTTTT.